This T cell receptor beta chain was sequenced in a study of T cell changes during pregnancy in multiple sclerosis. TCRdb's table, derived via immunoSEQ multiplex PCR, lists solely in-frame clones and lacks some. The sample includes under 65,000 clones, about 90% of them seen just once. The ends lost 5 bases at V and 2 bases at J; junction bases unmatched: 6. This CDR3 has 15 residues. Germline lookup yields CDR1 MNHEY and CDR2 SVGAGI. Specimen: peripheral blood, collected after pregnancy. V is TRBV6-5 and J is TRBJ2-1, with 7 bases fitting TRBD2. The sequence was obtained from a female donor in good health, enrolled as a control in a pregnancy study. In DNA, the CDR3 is TGTGCCAGCAGTGCTAGCGGTCCGCCCTACAATGAGCAGTTCTTC. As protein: CASSASGPPYNEQFF.